This T cell receptor beta chain appears in the sequencing data of a study of T cell responses to AZD1222 COVID-19 vaccine (TCRdb year 2021). With regard to the full study: TCR sequencing was performed for fewer than 250 trial participants, of whom about 200 were given two doses of AZD1222 and 26 were given two doses of MenACWY control vaccine. Trial participants were enrolled into age subgroups of 18-55, 56-69 and 70-plus years, which contained around 140, 26 and 57 TCR-sequenced participants, respectively. The full study reports these points: Spike-specific TCR breadth and depth rose significantly after two AZD1222 doses compared with day 0 and with MenACWY recipients. In the small 56-69-year group, the increase in depth fell short of significance, most likely because of low power. Because no day 14 peak-response samples were available, the repertoires could be characterized only after the peak T cell response. Conclusions about previously exposed vaccinees are limited, since just 6 or 7 AZD1222 recipients were seropositive for SARS-CoV-2 at baseline. Reportedly, almost half of the unique spike-specific TCRs recognized epitopes lying outside the regions that are mutated in the B.1.351 and B.1.1.7 variants. The whole spike protein was spanned by vaccine-associated CD4 TCRs, and dominant responses were seen in regions 160-218 and 743-854. Participants were mostly white British, with more females than males. The authors suggested clonal diversity may have been underestimated.

As encoded in the germline V gene (reference sequence), CDR1 is WNHNN while CDR2 is SYGVQD. Relative to germline, V is missing 7 bases and J is missing 8 bases, with 10 bases of the junction outside any gene match. The cysteine opens and the phenylalanine closes a CDR3 of 14 amino acids. The DNA shown is the 42-base CDR3, in frame from base 1. Details on this clone: What this receptor recognizes is not known. Base qualities were left out, and no much larger clone turns up one base away.

The CDR3 regions of human TCRbeta chains were subjected to immunosequencing. Turning to the authors' computational methods: Repertoire TCRs were matched against a reference library of SARS-CoV-2-specific TCRs generated with the MIRA antigen-specificity platform. Breadth was defined as the fraction of unique TCRs that were SARS-CoV-2-associated, and depth was defined as the fraction of total T cells that were SARS-CoV-2-associated. Using the MIRA data, each spike-specific TCR was mapped to the spike region that the TCR reacts to and placed in a CD4 or CD8 class. Log10-transformed breadth and depth values were compared by one-way ANOVA with Sidak's multiple comparisons tests. Entries here come from immuneACCESS through TCRdb and include only in-frame sequences with V and J called. Some clones fail to appear in such tables; in the studies checked, an unresolved V gene covers under half of the shortfall, and the cause of the remainder is unknown. That table supplies the V and J calls and clone size; D and trimming were determined from the DNA. The sample table lists some 90,000 clones, roughly nine tenths of them with a count of one. Around 5% of the sample comes from the top ten.

Reading the label with the study, this specimen's time point is: about 28 days (+/-7) after the second vaccine dose. AZD1222 recipients given second doses at about 4 weeks or at about 12 weeks were pooled, since spike-specific TCR depth and breadth were not found to differ between the two schedules. Samples from vaccinated people were obtained from the UK trials COV001 and COV002, which included a single-blind randomized controlled phase 2/3 trial of AZD1222 (ChAdOx1 nCoV-19) in healthy adults. For TCRbeta chain sequencing, PBMC samples from trial participants were taken at day 0 and at day 28 after the second dose.

This specimen was peripheral blood, taken 28 days after the second AZD1222 dose. The clonotype was recovered from an adult who received the AZD1222 COVID-19 vaccine. This sequence uses TRBV10-1 and TRBJ2-4, with TRBD1 matching 8 junction bases. The CDR3 here reads CASKLMGQAYIQYF. The DNA sequence reads TGCGCCAGCAAGTTAATGGGACAGGCTTACATTCAGTACTTC.